This TCR beta chain originates from a study of blood T cell repertoires in COVID-19. Study background: Samples came from the United States, Italy and Spain, spanning acute and convalescent COVID-19. T cells, B-cell-depleted T cells, or PBMCs provided the cDNA or gDNA that served as material.

As processed by the authors: Reference gene primer amplification in the assay estimated nucleated cell counts. Here immunoSEQ multiplex PCR was the method, and the copy in TCRdb shows in-frame clones only, minus some. V, J and clone size are taken as reported in that table, and D and trimming were inferred from the DNA itself. Of some 42,000 clones in the sample, roughly nine tenths were seen once. The V and J ends lost 4 bases and 6 bases, in that order; junction bases with no gene match: 4. The CDR3 covers 13 residues. Per germline, CDR1 LGHDT and CDR2 YNNKEL (reference sequence). V is TRBV3-1 (or the pseudogene TRBV3-2) and J is TRBJ2-7; 9 bases agree with TRBD2. Input material: peripheral blood. The clonotype comes from a man in his fifties with active COVID-19. CDR3 coding DNA: TGTGCCAGCAGCCCGGGACTAGCCCCCGAGCAGTACTTC. It codes for CASSPGLAPEQYF.